Each of the 17 T cell receptor beta chains below was sequenced from the same sample in a study of long-term antiretroviral therapy in people with HIV. The assay used was immunoSEQ (version v3.0), run at survey level. The data were produced by immunoSEQ multiplex PCR, yet TCRdb's version contains in-frame clones alone and is incomplete. The sample consists of roughly 30,000 clones, more than 75% of them appearing once. The specimen comprised unsorted PBMCs, sampled 4.8 to 5 years after starting antiretroviral therapy. The receptors stem from a middle-aged man with HIV.

This chain connects TRBV28 to TRBJ1-5; D might be TRBD1 (5 bases). Trimming left V 8 bases short and J 0 bases short, with 14 bases between. This CDR3 contains 15 residues. Germline loops: CDR1 MDHEN, CDR2 SYDVKM. The CDR3 protein is CASGTGQYSNQPQHF. Written as DNA, the CDR3 is TGTGCCAGCGGTACGGGGCAGTATAGCAATCAGCCCCAGCATTTT.

V usage is TRBV5-4 and J usage is TRBJ1-1; no firm D call. Germline V gene lookup returns CDR1 SGHNT and CDR2 YYREEE (reference sequence). The V end lost 0 bases, the J end lost 5 bases, and 5 bases lay between the germline ends. This CDR3 comprises 12 residues. CDR3 nucleotides: TGTGCCAGCAGCTTGGTGGGTACTGAAGCTTTCTTT. As protein: CASSLVGTEAFF.

To note about this clone: At one end the junction does not follow the germline gene, possibly because of a read error. The chain couples TRBV18 to TRBJ2-3; either TRBD1 or TRBD2 may supply D (5 bases each). The CDR3 has 14 amino acids. Germline V gives CDR1 KGHSH, CDR2 LQKENI. The chain's CDR3 is CASSPQGPTYTQYF. CDR3 nucleotides: TGTGCCAGCTCACCACAGGGACCCACATATACGCAGTATTTT.

This sequence joins TRBV7-9 and TRBJ1-2; D uncertain. Germline V gene data show CDR1 as SEHNR and CDR2 as FQNEAQ (reference sequence). Trimming took off 3 bases at V and 3 bases at J, with 8 bases between the two ends. The CDR3 loop spans 13 amino acids. The CDR3 nucleotides read TGTGCCAGCAGCTTCGGCAGTCACTATGGCTACACCTTC. Encoded protein: CASSFGSHYGYTF.

The chain recombines TRBV15 with TRBJ1-5; the D is unclear. CDR3 size: 15 residues. Trimming removed 0 bases at V and 4 bases at J, with 10 bases between. Germline CDR1 LNHNV, CDR2 YYDKDF (reference sequence). The CDR3 region is CATSREASGNQPQHF. The CDR3 DNA reads as TGTGCCACCAGCAGAGAAGCATCCGGGAATCAGCCCCAGCATTTT.

A single count supports this clone. The CDR3 reads CASSYFPRSPLHF. The CDR3 DNA reads TGTGCCAGCAGTTACTTTCCCCGGTCACCCCTCCACTTT. V gene TRBV6-5 combines with J gene TRBJ1-6, with unresolved D. CDR1 is MNHEY and CDR2 is SVGAGI in the germline V gene. This CDR3 has 13 amino acids. Trimming pared 1 base from V and 10 bases from J, leaving 8 bases between.

CDR3 region: CATSRDRLSGLGGGGVQPQHF. DNA for the CDR3: TGTGCCACCAGCAGAGATAGGTTGTCGGGTTTGGGAGGGGGCGGCGTCCAGCCCCAGCATTTT. The chain couples TRBV15 to TRBJ1-5; 7 bases align to TRBD1. Germline CDR1 is LNHNV and CDR2 is YYDKDF (reference sequence). After removal of 0 bases from V and 7 bases from J, the junction contained 24 bases not matched to a gene. This CDR3 is built from 21 residues.

The rearrangement uses TRBV4-3 and TRBJ1-2; a possible D gene is TRBD1 (5 bases). CDR1 is LGHNA and CDR2 is YSLEER in the germline V gene. CDR3 length: 16 residues. Trimming took off 0 bases at V and 6 bases at J, with 17 bases between the two ends. The CDR3 DNA reads as TGCGCCAGCAGCCAAGATTGGGACGCAGCTATTAATGGCTACACCTTC. Protein product: CASSQDWDAAINGYTF.

The V call is TRBV27, the J call TRBJ1-1; 7 bases are a match to TRBD1. The CDR3 is 14 amino acids. The germline gives CDR1 MNHEY, CDR2 SMNVEV (reference sequence). The trim removed 4 bases at V and 2 bases at J, leaving 4 bases unmatched. The CDR3 coding sequence is TGTGCCAGCAGTTACCGGGACAGAAACACTGAAGCTTTCTTT. Encoded protein: CASSYRDRNTEAFF.

This clone was counted a few times. CDR3 sequence (DNA): TGTGCCAGCAGCTTGGCCCTAGGGTTAGGCGAGCAGTACTTC. This codes for CASSLALGLGEQYF. V is TRBV5-5 and J is TRBJ2-7; D call uncertain. CDR3 length: 14 amino acids. V was clipped by 0 bases and J by 6 bases, with 13 bases between them. The germline V gene has CDR1 SGHKS and CDR2 YYEKEE (reference sequence).

The chain combines TRBV5-1 with TRBJ2-7; D perhaps matches TRBD1 (6 bases). This CDR3 contains 11 residues. V shed 6 bases and J shed 3 bases, with 7 bases lying between them. The V gene's germline CDR1 is SGHRS and CDR2 YFSETQ. CDR3 loop: CASTQGYEQYF. The DNA for the CDR3 is TGCGCCAGCACACAGGGCTACGAGCAGTACTTC. Combining the CDR3 with reference TRBV5-1 and TRBJ2-7 gives the whole variable domain KAGVTQTPRYLIKTRGQQVTLSCSPISGHRSVSWYQQTPGQGLQFLFEYFSETQRNKGNFPGRFSGRQFSNSRSEMNVSTLELGDSALYLCASTQGYEQYFGPGTRLTVT.

This chain links TRBV5-4 with TRBJ2-5; no clear D gene. CDR1 and CDR2 from the germline V gene are SGHNT and YYREEE (reference sequence). CDR3 size: 12 residues. Trimming removed 4 bases from V and 2 bases from J, with 6 bases in between. The CDR3 region has the DNA TGTGCCAGCAGCCGTCAGCAAGAGACCCAGTACTTC. Translating gives CASSRQQETQYF.

V is TRBV27 and J is TRBJ1-1, with 7 bases matching TRBD1. The germline gives CDR1 MNHEY, CDR2 SMNVEV (reference sequence). Trimming took 3 bases from V and 5 from J; bases not matched to a gene: 9. The CDR3 extends over 15 amino acids. The CDR3 DNA reads as TGTGCCAGCAGTTTCTGGAGGGGGCCGGGGACTGAAGCTTTCTTT. This translates into CASSFWRGPGTEAFF.

J is TRBJ1-2 and V is TRBV30; a weak D match, TRBD1 (5 bases). The CDR3 consists of 13 residues. With 0 bases removed from V and 4 bases from J, the gap between germline ends came to 9 bases. Germline CDR1 and CDR2: GTSNPN and SVGIG (reference sequence). The CDR3 sequence: CAWSVGLGYGYTF. CDR3 DNA sequence: TGTGCCTGGAGTGTGGGGCTAGGCTATGGCTACACCTTC.

This chain joins TRBV27 and TRBJ2-6, with 10 bases lining up with TRBD1. The V gene end was trimmed by 5 bases and the J gene end by 2 bases; junction bases not matched to a gene: 6. This CDR3 is built from 17 residues. Per germline, CDR1 MNHEY and CDR2 SMNVEV (reference sequence). CDR3 amino acids: CASSIDRGRTGANVLTF. The CDR3 DNA reads as TGTGCCAGCAGTATTGACAGGGGGCGCACTGGGGCCAACGTCCTGACTTTC.

This clone was picked up a small number of times. The chain couples TRBV7-3 to TRBJ2-3; D call uncertain. The CDR3 contains 14 residues. V shed 0 bases and J shed 2 bases, with 6 bases lying between them. Germline CDR1 is SGHTA and CDR2 is FQGTGA. CDR3 bases: TGTGCCAGCAGCTTAACGGGTAACACAGATACGCAGTATTTT. Amino acids: CASSLTGNTDTQYF.

The chain joins TRBV18 to TRBJ1-3; D possibly corresponds to TRBD1 (6 bases). With 6 bases removed from V and 0 bases from J, the gap between germline ends came to 18 bases. From germline, CDR1 is KGHSH and CDR2 LQKENI. This CDR3 spans 17 amino acids. In DNA form, the CDR3 reads TGTGCCAGCTCCTCATTGGGACACCTGAGCTCTGGAAACACCATATATTTT. It codes for CASSSLGHLSSGNTIYF.